The 19 T cell receptor beta chains reported below all come from one sample, sequenced in a study of a mutant IDH1 vaccine in newly diagnosed glioma. Stated time point: week 11, during vaccination. Topical imiquimod accompanied each vaccine dose, which consisted of 300 ug of mutant IDH1 20-mer peptide. The data were produced by immunoSEQ multiplex PCR, yet TCRdb's version contains in-frame clones alone and is incomplete. Among about 21,000 clones listed, just under 90% were seen once. For these TCRs, the target antigens are not known. The material was PBMCs, obtained from a glioma patient whose treatment included an IDH1 peptide vaccine. The receptors come from a middle-aged woman with glioma.

V usage is TRBV15 and J usage is TRBJ2-2; 8 nucleotides align to TRBD1. Per germline, CDR1 LNHNV and CDR2 YYDKDF (reference sequence). The CDR3 extends over 16 amino acids. V gave up 3 bases and J gave up 4 bases; unmatched junction bases: 7. The CDR3 nucleotides are TGTGCCACCAGCAGGGGAGGACAGGGACCCACCGGGGAGCTGTTTTTT. Its translation is CATSRGGQGPTGELFF.

The V gene is TRBV4-1, the J gene TRBJ1-5; D unresolved. Trimming shortened V by 1 base and J by 4 bases, and 14 bases separated the two germline ends. The length of the CDR3 is 16 residues. CDR1 and CDR2 (germline): MGHRA, YSYEKL. This CDR3 reads CASSQVRERFNQPQHF. The DNA of the CDR3 is TGCGCCAGCAGCCAAGTCCGGGAACGTTTTAATCAGCCCCAGCATTTT.

The V call is TRBV30, the J call TRBJ1-5; unclear D gene. The V end was cut by 0 bases, the J end by 4 bases, with 7 bases between. CDR1 and CDR2 (germline): GTSNPN, SVGIG (reference sequence). The CDR3 runs 13 residues. The DNA of the CDR3 is TGTGCCTGGAGTGTACAGTCTAATCAGCCCCAGCATTTT. Amino acid sequence: CAWSVQSNQPQHF.

CDR3 DNA sequence: TGTGCCAGCAGTGGACAGGGGGCTCATCAGCCCCAGCATTTT. This codes for CASSGQGAHQPQHF. The V call is TRBV2, the J call TRBJ1-5, with 10 bases that match TRBD1. CDR1 and CDR2 (germline): SNHLY, FYNNEI. V lost 4 bases to trimming and J lost 5 bases; unmatched junction nucleotides: 2. The CDR3 covers 14 residues.

V is TRBV19 and J is TRBJ2-5; 13 nucleotides match TRBD2. Germline trimming cut 5 bases from V and 5 bases from J; bases unmatched to any gene: 11. CDR3 length: 17 residues. Germline assignment: CDR1 LNHDA and CDR2 SQIVND (reference sequence). CDR3 in amino acids: CASSPSRTSGSWETQYF. The CDR3 DNA reads as TGTGCCAGTAGTCCGTCGAGGACTAGCGGGAGCTGGGAGACCCAGTACTTC.

This clone was found once. This chain joins TRBV6-6 and TRBJ2-3; D may be TRBD1 (6 bases). Trimming left V 5 bases short and J 2 bases short, with 14 bases between. Germline lookup yields CDR1 MNHNY and CDR2 SVGAGI (reference sequence). The CDR3 is 15 residues long. CDR3 nucleotide sequence: TGTGCCAGCAGTGCCCCAGGGGACCTCACAGATACGCAGTATTTT. Amino acid sequence: CASSAPGDLTDTQYF.

The chain employs TRBV5-6 and TRBJ2-7, with a tentative D call TRBD1 (5 bases). V gave up 4 bases and J gave up 1 base, with 12 bases separating them. CDR3 length equals 14 residues. Germline CDR1 is SGHDT and CDR2 is YYEEEE. The CDR3 protein is CASSGAGFSYEQYF. The CDR3, as DNA: TGTGCCAGCAGCGGGGCAGGGTTTTCCTACGAGCAGTACTTC.

V and J are TRBV30 and TRBJ2-2, with 7 bases that match TRBD1. Germline V gene lookup returns CDR1 GTSNPN and CDR2 SVGIG (reference sequence). J gave up 2 bases and V 7 bases, and 7 bases lay outside the gene matches. The CDR3 extends over 14 amino acids. DNA of the CDR3: TGTGCCTCCGGACAGGAGGTAAACACCGGGGAGCTGTTTTTT. It is translated as CASGQEVNTGELFF.

The V gene is TRBV10-1, the J gene TRBJ2-7, with 9 bases fitting TRBD1. The CDR3 is 14 residues long. Germline-derived CDR1 and CDR2 are WNHNN and SYGVQD (reference sequence). After removal of 4 bases from V and 2 bases from J, the junction contained 3 bases not matched to a gene. CDR3 in amino acids: CASSGTGAPYEQYF. CDR3 sequence (DNA): TGCGCCAGCAGTGGGACAGGGGCCCCCTACGAGCAGTACTTC.

This clone was seen a few times. V gene TRBV10-1 combines with J gene TRBJ1-1; D uncertain. Germline assignment: CDR1 WNHNN and CDR2 SYGVQD (reference sequence). The CDR3 sequence is 13 residues long. V lost 2 bases, J lost 7 bases, and 11 bases lay in between. The CDR3 region has the DNA TGCGCCAGCAGTGAGGCGGAATTCAGTGAAGCTTTCTTT. Protein sequence: CASSEAEFSEAFF.

The chain couples TRBV23-1 to TRBJ2-1, with no clear D. TRBV23-1 has ORF status, its function being uncertain. This CDR3 spans 16 amino acids. V gave up 2 bases and J gave up 8 bases, with 19 bases separating them. The CDR3 DNA follows: TGCGCCAGCAGTCAACCTCCACAGAAACCCTTGGATGAGCAGTTCTTC. This sequence encodes CASSQPPQKPLDEQFF.

The chain couples TRBV15 to TRBJ2-2, with D unclear. Germline V gene data show CDR1 as LNHNV and CDR2 as YYDKDF (reference sequence). CDR3 size: 12 residues. V gave up 4 bases and J gave up 8 bases, with 8 bases separating them. This chain's CDR3 is CATSIGVGELFF. In DNA, the CDR3 is TGTGCCACCAGCATTGGGGTTGGGGAGCTGTTTTTT.

This rearrangement joins TRBV18 to TRBJ1-6; 7 bases are shared with TRBD1. Looked up from germline, CDR1 is KGHSH and CDR2 is LQKENI. The CDR3 is 15 residues long. The V gene end was trimmed by 3 bases and the J gene end by 7 bases; junction bases not matched to a gene: 6. The CDR3 sequence is CASSPRQGSNSPLHF. The DNA of the CDR3 is TGTGCCAGCTCACCTCGACAGGGTTCCAATTCACCCCTCCACTTT.

V and J are TRBV7-9 and TRBJ2-5, with D hard to call. The CDR3 loop spans 15 amino acids. From germline, CDR1 is SEHNR and CDR2 FQNEAQ (reference sequence). The V and J ends lost 2 bases and 4 bases respectively, with 14 bases between them. This CDR3 is CASSLSSSALETQYF. The CDR3 DNA is TGTGCCAGCAGCTTAAGTAGCTCGGCGTTAGAGACCCAGTACTTC.

The chain joins TRBV19 to TRBJ1-5; 9 bases match TRBD1. The CDR3 consists of 16 residues. Germline-derived CDR1 and CDR2 are LNHDA and SQIVND (reference sequence). V lost 3 bases to trimming and J lost 7 bases; unmatched junction nucleotides: 10. The CDR3, as DNA: TGTGCCAGTAGTATGAAGGGACAGGGAAGGGAACAGCCCCAGCATTTT. Protein product: CASSMKGQGREQPQHF.

The chain is built from TRBV6-5 and TRBJ1-6; D might be TRBD1 (6 bases). V was cut by 0 bases and J by 7 bases, with 10 bases left in between. The germline gives CDR1 MNHEY, CDR2 SVGAGI. CDR3 length equals 15 residues. CDR3 loop: CASSYSNRENSPLHF. DNA of the CDR3: TGTGCCAGCAGTTACTCGAACAGGGAAAATTCACCCCTCCACTTT.

V usage is TRBV2 and J usage is TRBJ2-1; 14 nucleotides match TRBD2. Germline CDR1 reads SNHLY; CDR2 reads FYNNEI. The CDR3 contains 16 residues. V lost 4 bases, J lost 10 bases, and 9 bases stayed unmatched. CDR3 amino acids: CASSAGLAGVGTEQFF. The CDR3 coding sequence is TGTGCCAGCAGTGCGGGACTAGCGGGGGTTGGTACCGAGCAGTTCTTC.

Written as DNA, the CDR3 is TGTGCCAGCAGCTTGGGGGGGAGTGTGGGGGAGACCCAGTACTTC. The encoded protein is CASSLGGSVGETQYF. The V gene is TRBV5-4, the J gene TRBJ2-5; D could derive from TRBD1 or TRBD2 (5 bases each). Germline V gene data show CDR1 as SGHNT and CDR2 as YYREEE (reference sequence). This CDR3 is 15 amino acids long. With 0 bases removed from V and 5 bases from J, the gap between germline ends came to 14 bases.

V is TRBV7-9 and J is TRBJ2-2; no clear D gene. The CDR3 is 16 residues long. Per the germline V gene, CDR1 is SEHNR and CDR2 is FQNEAQ (reference sequence). Trimming stripped 5 bases from V and 4 bases from J, with 17 bases between. The CDR3 nucleotides are TGTGCCAGCAGCCTCCCTTCTGGGTGGACCACCGGGGAGCTGTTTTTT. Translation gives CASSLPSGWTTGELFF.